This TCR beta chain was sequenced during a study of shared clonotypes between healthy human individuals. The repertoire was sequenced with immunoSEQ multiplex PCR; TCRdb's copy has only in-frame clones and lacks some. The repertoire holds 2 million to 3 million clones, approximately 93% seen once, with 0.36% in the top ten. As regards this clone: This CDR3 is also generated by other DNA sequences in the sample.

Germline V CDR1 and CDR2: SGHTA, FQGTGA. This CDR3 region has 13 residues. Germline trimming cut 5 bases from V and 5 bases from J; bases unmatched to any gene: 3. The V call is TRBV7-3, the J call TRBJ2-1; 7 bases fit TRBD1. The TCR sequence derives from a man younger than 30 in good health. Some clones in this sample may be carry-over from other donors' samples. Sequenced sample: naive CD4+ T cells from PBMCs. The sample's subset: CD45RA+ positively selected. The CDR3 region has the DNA TGTGCCAGCAGCCTCGACAGGGACAATGAGCAGTTCTTC. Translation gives CASSLDRDNEQFF.